Listed below are T cell receptor beta chains from one sample, sequenced in a study of T cells after yellow fever vaccination. Via MiXCR, TCRdb re-called the 5' RACE reads, giving one row per CDR3 protein. Altogether approximately 300,000 distinct CDR3 sequences are present, 8.5% to 10% being singletons, with the ten largest covering roughly 18%. The sequencing here drew on PBMCs, taken on the day of the first yellow fever vaccination. The origin of the receptors is a man between 18 and 35 years old who received the YFV17D yellow fever vaccine. The CDR3 runs from the conserved cysteine through the conserved F or W. D genes are given only for firm matches. Clone size is given for some rows only: seen once, a few or many times, or a class if the clone is expanded.

clone_size cdr3_length d_call j_call v_call cdr3_nt cdr3_aa
few 17 - TRBJ2-1 TRBV5-5 TGTGCCAGCAGCTGGACGCTCGCGGGGTACGGCAGCAGTGAGCAGTTCTTC CASSWTLAGYGSSEQFF
many 13 - TRBJ2-3 TRBV18 TGTGCCAGCTCACCTCCTAGCACAGATACGCAGTATTTT CASSPPSTDTQYF
- 14 - TRBJ1-1 TRBV12-3/TRBV12-4 TGTGCCAGCAGTTTTTCGGGAATGGGGACTGAAGCTTTCTTT CASSFSGMGTEAFF
few 12 - TRBJ1-1 TRBV6-5 TGTGCCAGCAGTTACCTTAGCATTCAGGCTTTCTTT CASSYLSIQAFF
few 12 TRBD1 TRBJ2-7 TRBV6-1 TGTGCCAGCCTCCTACAGGGGAACGAGCAGTACTTC CASLLQGNEQYF
few 13 - TRBJ1-2 TRBV10-3 TGTGCCATCAGCCGAACAGGCGACTATGGCTACACCTTC CAISRTGDYGYTF
many 15 - TRBJ1-6 TRBV3-1 TGTGCCAGCAGCTCGGCGGCTACCTATAATTCACCCCTCCACTTT CASSSAATYNSPLHF
- 12 - TRBJ2-7 TRBV6-2/TRBV6-3 TGTGCCAGCAGTTACCCTGGCTACGAGCAGTACTTC CASSYPGYEQYF
- 13 TRBD1 TRBJ1-2 TRBV6-2/TRBV6-3 TGTGCCAGCAGCCACAGGGGTCGTGATGGCTACACCTTC CASSHRGRDGYTF
- 16 - TRBJ2-5 TRBV2 TGTGCCAGCAGTGACTCGTCTCGCGGGGAAGTTAAGACCCAGTACTTC CASSDSSRGEVKTQYF
- 15 - TRBJ1-4 TRBV6-5 TGTGCCAGCAGTTGCTCGGCGCGGTCTAATGAAAAACTGTTTTTT CASSCSARSNEKLFF
few 13 - TRBJ1-4 TRBV20-1 TGCAGTGCTAGAAGTCGGTTCAGCGGAAAACTGTTTTTT CSARSRFSGKLFF
few 11 TRBD1 TRBJ1-1 TRBV29-1 TGCAGCGTCGGGACAGACCCTGAAGCTTTCTTT CSVGTDPEAFF
many 17 - TRBJ2-3 TRBV4-3 TGCGCCAGCAGCCAAGACTTCAGGGATCGTAGCACAGATACGCAGTATTTT CASSQDFRDRSTDTQYF
few 17 TRBD2 TRBJ2-2 TRBV6-2/TRBV6-3 TGTGCCAGCAGTTACCTTGCGGGGGGGCCGAACACCGGGGAGCTGTTTTTT CASSYLAGGPNTGELFF
- 12 - TRBJ1-5 TRBV30 TGTGCCTGGAGTGCCCGGGGTCAGCCCCAGCATTTT CAWSARGQPQHF
few 14 TRBD1 TRBJ2-1 TRBV19 TGTGCCAGTACCCCGACAGGGGGATTCGGTGAGCAGTTCTTC CASTPTGGFGEQFF
- 15 - TRBJ2-3 TRBV5-6 TGTGCCAGCAGCTTGGCGTGGGGGGCCGCCCATACGCAGTATTTT CASSLAWGAAHTQYF